The source of this T cell receptor (beta chain) is a study of cytotoxic CD8 clonotypes in ibrutinib-treated CLL. Generated by immunoSEQ multiplex PCR, the TCRdb table keeps only in-frame clones and is missing some. The table lists around 150,000 clones, more than 65% of them singletons. The CDR3 totals 14 residues. The germline gives CDR1 MNHEY, CDR2 SVGAGI. V was shortened by 3 bases and J by 7 bases, with 12 bases between the two germline ends. Sequencing used PBMCs, obtained after 12 months of ibrutinib treatment. The TCR originated in a human donor with chronic lymphocytic leukemia. The V and J genes are TRBV6-5 and TRBJ1-4, with D maybe TRBD1 (6 bases). As DNA, the CDR3 is TGTGCCAGCAGTTATCAGGGGAGGAGTGAAAAACTGTTTTTT. It translates to CASSYQGRSEKLFF.